These 18 T cell receptor beta chains came from one sample sequenced in a study of T cells expressing NK-cell markers (dated by TCRdb to the early 2020s). To prepare the library, 5' RACE was applied. Sequencing was performed on an Illumina HiSeq 2000. TCRdb reprocessed the reads and provides one entry for every CDR3 protein sequence; no DNA is given. This sample's listing comprises 300,000 to 500,000 distinct CDR3 sequences. Around 11% of the sample belongs to the ten largest clones. The sequenced sample consisted of blood T cells: a sorted CD56 or NKG2C T cell subset, CD4+ or CD8+ T cells, or bulk PBMC T cells (not recorded which). The receptors stem from a woman aged 50 to 65 in good health. Donor details come from another sample of the same person, matched by shared clones.

The gene calls are TRBV12-3 or TRBV12-4 and TRBJ1-2; TCRdb indicates TRBD1, and absent DNA this call remains unverified. CDR3 length: 14 residues. The chain's CDR3 is CASSHDRAMDGYTF.

The chain combines TRBV13 with TRBJ2-7; TCRdb names TRBD1, which stays unverified in the absence of DNA. The CDR3 totals 17 residues. Germline CDR1 and CDR2: PRHDT and FYEKMQ (reference sequence). The CDR3 spells CASSSSGGQGRSYEQYF.

The chain combines TRBV7-2 with TRBJ1-1. The germline CDR1 and CDR2 sequences are SGHTA and FQGNSA. The CDR3 spans 14 residues. CDR3 sequence reads: CASSLGARGPEAFF.

The chain carries TRBV2 and TRBJ2-2; TCRdb's assignment of TRBD1 cannot be checked, as there is no DNA. The germline CDR1 and CDR2 sequences are SNHLY and FYNNEI. The CDR3 runs to 17 residues. CDR3 in amino acids: CASSDLTGFFGTGELFF.

The genes are TRBV14 and TRBJ2-1; the TCRdb D gene call, TRBD2, has no DNA to confirm it. Per the germline V gene, CDR1 is SGHDN and CDR2 is FVKESK. The CDR3 is made up of 16 amino acids. The CDR3 here is CASSPMGLADYNEQFF. Filled out from reference TRBV14 and TRBJ2-1, the complete variable domain reads EAGVTQFPSHSVIEKGQTVTLRCDPISGHDNLYWYRRVMGKEIKFLLHFVKESKQDESGMPNNRFLAERTGGTYSTLKVQPAELEDSGVYFCASSPMGLADYNEQFFGPGTRLTVL.

The CDR3 is CASSPGQVGGETQYF. This chain connects TRBV28 to TRBJ2-5; TCRdb gives TRBD1 as the D gene, but with no DNA this cannot be confirmed. Germline V lookup: CDR1 MDHEN, CDR2 SYDVKM. The CDR3 is made up of 15 amino acids.

The chain employs TRBV20-1 and TRBJ2-3; with no DNA, the TCRdb D assignment of TRBD1 cannot be verified. This CDR3 contains 15 residues. CDR1 and CDR2 from the germline V gene are DFQATT and SNEGSKA (reference sequence). This CDR3 is CSASIGQGSTDTQYF.

The rearrangement links TRBV6-1 to TRBJ2-5; TCRdb picks TRBD1, but there is no DNA to check that call. Germline CDR1 and CDR2: MNHNS and SASEGT. The CDR3 runs 16 residues. CDR3 region: CASSERQGGKQETQYF.

The chain has TRBV7-9 and TRBJ2-3; checking the TCRdb D call of TRBD1 is not possible without DNA. The CDR3 totals 13 residues. Germline CDR1 SEHNR, CDR2 FQNEAQ (reference sequence). CDR3 residues: CASGTGVRDTQYF.

The J gene is TRBJ1-5, the V gene TRBV5-5. Germline V gene sequence: CDR1 SGHKS, CDR2 YYEKEE (reference sequence). The CDR3 consists of 15 residues. The chain's CDR3 is CASSLELGSNQPQHF.

The chain links TRBV12-3 or TRBV12-4 to TRBJ1-2. This CDR3 is 12 amino acids long. The CDR3 loop reads CASRRSAYGYTF.

This sequence joins TRBV29-1 and TRBJ2-7; TCRdb's D gene call, TRBD2, goes unchecked for lack of DNA. This CDR3 comprises 13 residues. Germline V gene lookup returns CDR1 SQVTM and CDR2 ANQGSEA. CDR3 in amino acids: CSVSRASNYEQYF.

This rearrangement joins TRBV11-2 to TRBJ1-1. Germline lookup yields CDR1 SGHAT and CDR2 FQNNGV. The CDR3 is 15 amino acids. This chain's CDR3 is CASSLDQGWAAEAFF.

This chain connects TRBV12-3 or TRBV12-4 to TRBJ2-2. The CDR3 has 14 residues. The CDR3 region is CASRAPVLAGELFF.

This chain links TRBV30 with TRBJ2-1; there is no DNA to check the TCRdb D call of TRBD2. Germline V gene lookup returns CDR1 GTSNPN and CDR2 SVGIG (reference sequence). The CDR3 runs 15 residues. CDR3 sequence: CAWKSAGGPGNEQFF.

The chain uses TRBV2 and TRBJ2-7; TCRdb calls TRBD1, which cannot be checked without DNA. Germline V CDR1 and CDR2: SNHLY, FYNNEI. The CDR3 runs to 16 residues. The CDR3 region is CASSLIGHESSYEQYF.

The V gene is TRBV29-1, the J gene TRBJ2-7; there is no DNA to check the TCRdb D call of TRBD2. Germline CDR1 SQVTM, CDR2 ANQGSEA. This CDR3 comprises 14 residues. CDR3 region: CSVVSEGSSYEQYF.

The CDR3 reads CASSAPRDRGTYEQYF. The chain couples TRBV12-3 or TRBV12-4 to TRBJ2-7; TCRdb outputs TRBD1, but without DNA this stays unchecked. This CDR3 contains 16 residues.